This TCR beta chain was found in a study of blood T cells in healthy people across ages. The germline CDR1 and CDR2 sequences are MNHEY and SMNVEV (reference sequence). Trimming removed 2 bases from V and 4 bases from J, with 8 bases in between. This CDR3 is built from 14 residues. For the second PCR, which ran for about 6 to 11 cycles, a sample-barcoded 5' primer and a J-beta primer mix were used. Using its own MiXCR run on the 5' RACE reads, TCRdb lists one record per CDR3 protein. Of 1.5 million to 2 million distinct CDR3 sequences detected, 40% to 55% appear once; the ten largest clones hold more than 2%. Study-wide results and caveats: Donors of long life had a larger count of naive CD4+ cells and greater diversity than aged donors.

This clonotype was recorded once. Its antigen remains unknown. Healthy Caucasians from Russia aged 6 to 90 served as donors. Researchers report isolating at least 6 million PBMCs per sample. Per sample, no less than 5 micrograms of total RNA were extracted. This rearrangement joins TRBV27 to TRBJ2-2; possible D gene TRBD2, 5 bases. The sample consisted of blood. The clonotype comes from a woman in her 40s in good health. CDR3 protein: CASSLGLTTGELFF. In nucleotides, the CDR3 is TGTGCCAGCAGTTTAGGACTTACCACCGGGGAGCTGTTTTTT.